Each of the 29 T cell receptor beta chains below was sequenced from the same sample in a study of early T cells in non-severe SARS-CoV-2 infection. One entry per CDR3 protein results from TCRdb running MiXCR on the 5' RACE reads. The table records some 26,000 distinct CDR3 sequences, roughly 4.5% of them present only once. Sequencing was done on a sample of whole blood. These receptors were collected from an adult who was a healthcare worker with PCR-confirmed SARS-CoV-2 infection or an uninfected control (not recorded which).

There are many counts of this clonotype. This chain joins TRBV20-1 and TRBJ2-3; the match to TRBD1 covers 7 bases. After removal of 1 base from V and 1 base from J, the junction contained 5 bases not matched to a gene. Germline CDR1 reads DFQATT; CDR2 reads SNEGSKA (reference sequence). The CDR3 is made up of 15 amino acids. CDR3 loop: CSARGQGWRTDTQYF. For the CDR3, the DNA is TGCAGTGCTAGAGGACAGGGATGGCGCACAGATACGCAGTATTTT.

At least ten counts were recorded for this clonotype. A read error may produce the germline difference seen at one junction end. The chain has TRBV18 and TRBJ1-1; 7 bases map to TRBD1. The CDR3 has 16 amino acids. CDR1 KGHSH and CDR2 LQKENI come from the germline V gene. The CDR3 loop reads CASSPAIRQGATEAFF. CDR3 in DNA: TGTGCCAGTTCACCCGCCATCAGACAGGGTGCCACTGAAGCTTTCTTT.

Many counts were recorded for this clonotype. V usage is TRBV28 and J usage is TRBJ2-1, with D perhaps TRBD2 (6 bases). This CDR3 has 14 residues. CDR1 is MDHEN and CDR2 is SYDVKM in the germline V gene. V was clipped by 4 bases and J by 9 bases, with 16 bases between them. The CDR3 DNA is TGTGCCAGCAGTTCCTCCGGGACTCGAGCTGAGCAGTTCTTC. Its protein is CASSSSGTRAEQFF.

This clonotype has ten or more counts. The junction and the germline gene differ at one end; a read error may be behind it. This chain uses TRBV10-2 with TRBJ1-1; no definite D call. Germline V gene lookup returns CDR1 WSHSY and CDR2 SAAADI. The CDR3 is made up of 13 amino acids. CDR3 sequence reads: CASSESQRTGAFF. Here the CDR3 DNA reads TGCGCCAGCAGTGAGTCGCAGAGGACTGGAGCTTTCTTT.

This clonotype has ten or more counts. The gene calls are TRBV6-6 and TRBJ1-5; D call uncertain. The CDR3 consists of 15 residues. The V end was cut by 1 base, the J end by 0 bases, with 7 bases between. The germline CDR1 and CDR2 sequences are MNHNY and SVGAGI (reference sequence). The CDR3 sequence: CASSYFADSNQPQHF. Written as DNA, the CDR3 is TGTGCCAGCAGTTACTTCGCAGATAGCAATCAGCCCCAGCATTTT.

This clonotype was counted ten times or more. The chain links TRBV5-4 to TRBJ2-3; no clear D. Germline-derived CDR1 and CDR2 are SGHNT and YYREEE (reference sequence). The CDR3 contains 15 residues. With 0 bases removed from V and 0 bases from J, the gap between germline ends came to 8 bases. CDR3 nucleotides: TGTGCCAGCAGCTTGGACAAACGCAGCACAGATACGCAGTATTTT. Encoded protein: CASSLDKRSTDTQYF.

Concerning this clonotype itself: With a much larger clone just one base away, this may be a read error. The chain employs TRBV4-3 and TRBJ1-4, with D possibly TRBD1 on 6 matching bases. The CDR3 loop spans 16 amino acids. Looked up from germline, CDR1 is LGHNA and CDR2 is YSLEER. The CDR3 DNA follows: TGCGCCAGCAGCCGCAACGCAGGGGCAACTAATGGAAAACTGTTTTTT. Translating it yields CASSRNAGATNGKLFF.

This sequence joins TRBV2 and TRBJ2-5, with D possibly being TRBD2 (5 bases). Looked up from germline, CDR1 is SNHLY and CDR2 is FYNNEI. This CDR3 comprises 15 residues. V shed 6 bases and J shed 2 bases, with 16 bases lying between them. CDR3 DNA sequence: TGTGCCAGCAGCCGAACACTAGTGGGACAAGAGACCCAGTACTTC. This gives the protein CASSRTLVGQETQYF.

J is TRBJ2-2 and V is TRBV6-5; the match to TRBD2 covers 9 bases. Trimming took 5 bases from V and 5 from J; bases not matched to a gene: 6. The germline V gene has CDR1 MNHEY and CDR2 SVGAGI. The CDR3 has 15 amino acids. For the CDR3, the DNA is TGTGCCAGCAGTCCGGGACTAGCTGATACCGGGGAGCTGTTTTTT. As protein: CASSPGLADTGELFF.

This clonotype was seen ten or more times. This sequence joins TRBV2 and TRBJ2-2; D is ambiguous. V was cut by 6 bases and J by 0 bases, with 11 bases left in between. The CDR3 totals 15 residues. The germline CDR1 and CDR2 sequences are SNHLY and FYNNEI. This CDR3 reads CASRKQLANTGELFF. CDR3 coding DNA: TGTGCCAGCAGGAAACAGTTAGCGAACACCGGGGAGCTGTTTTTT.

This clonotype was observed at least ten times. DNA for the CDR3: TGTGCCAGCACCGAGATTGGGGAGGGTAGCAATTCACCCCTCCACTTT. Encoded protein: CASTEIGEGSNSPLHF. This chain links TRBV28 with TRBJ1-6; D call uncertain. The V end was cut by 7 bases, the J end by 7 bases, with 20 bases between. Germline assignment: CDR1 MDHEN and CDR2 SYDVKM. The CDR3 has 16 amino acids.

This clonotype was detected ten times or more. The V call is TRBV7-9, the J call TRBJ1-1; D perhaps matches TRBD1 (5 bases). The CDR3 sequence is 17 residues long. Germline V gene lookup returns CDR1 SEHNR and CDR2 FQNEAQ (reference sequence). Trimming removed 4 bases at V and 0 bases at J, with 18 bases between. The CDR3 DNA sequence: TGTGCCAGCAGCTCAAGACGACAGAGCCCGATGAACACTGAAGCTTTCTTT. Its translation: CASSSRRQSPMNTEAFF.

There are a few counts of this clonotype. V and J are TRBV3-1 and TRBJ2-1; TRBD2 matches 13 bases. Germline V gives CDR1 LGHDT, CDR2 YNNKEL (reference sequence). The CDR3 extends over 17 amino acids. Trimming removed 0 bases from V and 5 bases from J; junction bases left unmatched: 4. The CDR3 loop is CASSQDTGTSGDNEQFF. CDR3 nucleotide sequence: TGTGCCAGCAGCCAAGACACCGGGACTAGCGGGGACAATGAGCAGTTCTTC.

This clonotype was seen repeatedly, ten times or more. The V and J genes are TRBV7-9 and TRBJ2-6; 9 bases are shared with TRBD1. There are 13 residues in the CDR3. Germline CDR1 reads SEHNR; CDR2 reads FQNEAQ (reference sequence). V lost 6 bases to trimming and J lost 7 bases; unmatched junction nucleotides: 1. The CDR3 protein is CASRDRGANVLTF. Written as DNA, the CDR3 is TGTGCCAGCAGGGACAGGGGTGCCAACGTCCTGACTTTC.

This clonotype was counted many times. V usage is TRBV6-5 and J usage is TRBJ1-6; 7 bases are a match to TRBD1. This CDR3 comprises 15 residues. V shed 7 bases and J 3 bases; nucleotides not matched to a gene: 6. The germline V gene encodes CDR1 MNHEY and CDR2 SVGAGI. The CDR3 nucleotides read TGTGCCAGCACACACCGGGACAGCTATAATTCACCCCTCCACTTT. Translation gives CASTHRDSYNSPLHF.

This clonotype was counted a few times. V is TRBV20-1 and J is TRBJ2-5; 8 bases line up with TRBD2. V lost 5 bases and J lost 2; bases outside the gene matches: 4. The CDR3 spans 13 residues. Looked up from germline, CDR1 is DFQATT and CDR2 is SNEGSKA (reference sequence). CDR3 sequence (DNA): TGCAGTGCTTCGGGGGGGACTCAAGAGACCCAGTACTTC. Protein sequence: CSASGGTQETQYF.

There are many counts of this clonotype. V and J are TRBV7-6 and TRBJ2-1; possibly TRBD1 for D (6 bases). The CDR3 spans 14 residues. Germline CDR1 SGHVS, CDR2 FNYEAQ. V gave up 0 bases and J gave up 16 bases, with 19 bases separating them. The CDR3 loop is CASSLARGGNERFF. The CDR3 DNA reads as TGTGCCAGCAGCTTAGCGCGAGGGGGTAATGAGCGTTTCTTC.

This clonotype showed up many times. This chain links TRBV5-1 with TRBJ2-5; D may be TRBD2 (5 bases). The CDR3 extends over 16 amino acids. CDR1 and CDR2 from the germline V gene are SGHRS and YFSETQ. Trimming removed 4 bases at V and 2 bases at J, with 18 bases between. The CDR3 nucleotides read TGCGCCAGCAGCAAGGGAGCCCTAACCCAACAAGAGACCCAGTACTTC. Residues: CASSKGALTQQETQYF.

At least ten counts were recorded for this clonotype. As DNA, the CDR3 is TGCGCCAGCAGCTTTGGGACCAACGAGCAGTACTTC. Protein product: CASSFGTNEQYF. The chain has TRBV5-1 and TRBJ2-7, with D perhaps being TRBD1 or TRBD2 (5 bases each). V was cut by 2 bases and J by 5 bases, with 8 bases left in between. The length of the CDR3 is 12 residues. Germline CDR1 reads SGHRS; CDR2 reads YFSETQ.

Ten or more counts support this clonotype. The chain uses TRBV7-9 and TRBJ2-1, with D possibly being TRBD1 or TRBD2 (5 bases each). The CDR3 extends over 14 amino acids. The germline V gene has CDR1 SEHNR and CDR2 FQNEAQ (reference sequence). V was clipped by 5 bases and J by 0 bases, with 8 bases between them. CDR3 nucleotide sequence: TGTGCCAGCAGCCGGGACCTCTCCTACAATGAGCAGTTCTTC. Its protein product is CASSRDLSYNEQFF. Together with reference TRBV7-9 and TRBJ2-1, the CDR3 gives the full variable domain: DTGVSQNPRHKITKRGQNVTFRCDPISEHNRLYWYRQTLGQGPEFLTYFQNEAQLEKSRLLSDRFSAERPKGSFSTLEIQRTEQGDSAMYLCASSRDLSYNEQFFGPGTRLTVL.

In this sample, this clonotype turned up many times. The V call is TRBV5-4, the J call TRBJ2-5, with 10 nucleotides matching TRBD2. The CDR3 consists of 14 residues. The germline gives CDR1 SGHNT, CDR2 YYREEE (reference sequence). V lost 1 base to trimming and J lost 5 bases; unmatched junction nucleotides: 2. The CDR3 spells CASSLPSGSETQYF. As DNA, the CDR3 is TGTGCCAGCAGCTTGCCTAGCGGGAGTGAGACCCAGTACTTC.

In this sample, this clonotype turned up many times. V gene TRBV5-5 combines with J gene TRBJ2-1; tentative D call: TRBD2 (5 bases). Germline V gene sequence: CDR1 SGHKS, CDR2 YYEKEE (reference sequence). The CDR3 length is 13 residues. V was trimmed by 0 bases and J by 12 bases, leaving 13 bases between them. CDR3 loop: CASSLELRDGQFF. In nucleotides, the CDR3 is TGTGCCAGCAGCTTGGAACTTCGGGATGGGCAGTTCTTC.

This clonotype has a handful of counts. The chain recombines TRBV20-1 with TRBJ1-1, with no clear D. There are 15 residues in the CDR3. Germline CDR1 and CDR2: DFQATT and SNEGSKA (reference sequence). Trimming left V 6 bases short and J 0 bases short, with 17 bases between. CDR3 nucleotides: TGCAGTGCGGGGTGGCTCCCTCGGATGAACACTGAAGCTTTCTTT. Its protein is CSAGWLPRMNTEAFF.

The chain carries TRBV18 and TRBJ2-1; 13 bases match TRBD2. Per germline, CDR1 KGHSH and CDR2 LQKENI. The CDR3 runs to 17 residues. V lost 4 bases and J lost 7; bases outside the gene matches: 10. CDR3 sequence: CASSLGTGTSGTNEQFF. In DNA, the CDR3 is TGTGCCAGCTCACTTGGAACCGGGACTAGCGGGACAAATGAGCAGTTCTTC.

In its sample, this clonotype was seen a few times. The CDR3 bases are TGTGCCAGTAGCTCTGGGGCCAACGTCCTGACTTTC. Translation gives CASSSGANVLTF. The V and J genes are TRBV2 and TRBJ2-6, with D unresolved. The CDR3 totals 12 residues. The germline V gene encodes CDR1 SNHLY and CDR2 FYNNEI. The V end was cut by 9 bases, the J end by 0 bases, with 3 bases between.

This clonotype showed up many times. The rearrangement links TRBV4-3 to TRBJ2-7; a weak D match, TRBD1 (5 bases). The CDR3 loop spans 15 amino acids. CDR1 LGHNA and CDR2 YSLEER come from the germline V gene. With 1 base removed from V and 3 bases from J, the gap between germline ends came to 13 bases. In DNA form, the CDR3 reads TGCGCCAGCAGCCAAGTGGTAGGACAATTCTACGAGCAGTACTTC. This codes for CASSQVVGQFYEQYF.

This clonotype came up many times. The chain couples TRBV5-1 to TRBJ2-2; 9 nucleotides line up with TRBD2. Germline V gene lookup returns CDR1 SGHRS and CDR2 YFSETQ. The CDR3 runs 15 residues. J was trimmed by 3 bases and V by 2 bases; bases with no gene match: 2. DNA for the CDR3: TGCGCCAGCAGCTTACGGACTAGCGACACCGGGGAGCTGTTTTTT. Its protein is CASSLRTSDTGELFF.

In this sample, this clonotype turned up many times. The rearrangement links TRBV12-3 or TRBV12-4 to TRBJ1-3; the match to TRBD1 covers 8 bases. After removal of 6 bases from V and 0 bases from J, the junction contained 4 bases not matched to a gene. The CDR3 loop spans 15 amino acids. In DNA form, the CDR3 reads TGTGCCAGCAGCATACAGGGGGTCTCTGGAAACACCATATATTTT. This translates into CASSIQGVSGNTIYF.

This clonotype was found many times. V and J are TRBV6-2 or TRBV6-3 and TRBJ2-7, with 7 bases matching TRBD2. CDR1 and CDR2 from the germline V gene are MNHEY and SVGEGT. V shed 5 bases, J shed 3 bases, and the junction held 7 bases outside the gene matches. The CDR3 sequence is 14 residues long. The CDR3 sequence: CASSARGGSYEQYV. CDR3 nucleotides: TGTGCCAGCAGTGCGAGGGGCGGGAGCTACGAGCAGTACGTC.